Each of the 6 T cell receptor beta chains below was sequenced from the same sample in a study of T-cell reconstitution after alpha-beta-depleted transplantation in children. Preparation of the TCRbeta library used unique molecular identifiers. TCRdb independently ran MiXCR on the PCR reads; one entry per CDR3 protein. The data show approximately 80,000 distinct CDR3 sequences, roughly 14% seen once. Material: PBMCs, mostly from graft donor cells, obtained 180 days after TCRalphabeta/CD19-depleted stem cell transplant. The receptors were sampled from a male patient aged 2 to 9 who had a stem cell transplant for acute lymphoblastic leukemia, so the T cells may come from the graft donor.

This clonotype occurred a few times. The chain combines TRBV5-4 with TRBJ2-1; D is ambiguous. The CDR3 consists of 13 residues. Germline lookup yields CDR1 SGHNT and CDR2 YYREEE (reference sequence). V lost 4 bases, J lost 8 bases, and 13 bases lay in between. The CDR3 nucleotides read TGTGCCAGCAGCCCGGGCCAGTCCGATGAGCAGTTCTTC. Translation: CASSPGQSDEQFF.

This clonotype was counted many times. The chain uses TRBV20-1 and TRBJ1-1, with D possibly TRBD1 on 5 matching bases. Trimming took 1 base from V and 0 from J, leaving 12 bases between them. The CDR3 length is 15 residues. From germline, CDR1 is DFQATT and CDR2 SNEGSKA (reference sequence). CDR3 in DNA: TGCAGTGCTAGAGTTCCGCAGGGCATGAACACTGAAGCTTTCTTT. This codes for CSARVPQGMNTEAFF.

In its sample, this clonotype was seen a few times. The rearrangement uses TRBV11-2 and TRBJ2-3, with TRBD2 identical over 8 bases. In germline, CDR1 is SGHAT, CDR2 FQNNGV. With 4 bases clipped from V and 2 bases from J, the junction kept 5 bases outside the gene matches. The CDR3 has 15 residues. CDR3: CASSSLAGFTDTQYF. CDR3 bases: TGTGCCAGCAGCTCGTTAGCGGGATTCACAGATACGCAGTATTTT.

V is TRBV28 and J is TRBJ1-1; no reliable D call. The V and J ends lost 5 bases and 1 base respectively, with 14 bases between them. This CDR3 is built from 15 residues. The germline V gene encodes CDR1 MDHEN and CDR2 SYDVKM. CDR3 residues: CASSTWWGGNTEAFF. CDR3 nucleotides: TGTGCCAGCAGTACCTGGTGGGGTGGGAACACTGAAGCTTTCTTT.

This clonotype has just a few counts. The rearrangement joins TRBV28 to TRBJ1-2; 7 nucleotides align to TRBD1. V shed 2 bases and J 4 bases; nucleotides not matched to a gene: 4. The CDR3 totals 14 residues. The germline V gene has CDR1 MDHEN and CDR2 SYDVKM. The CDR3 protein is CASSLHRDSYGYTF. CDR3 nucleotide sequence: TGTGCCAGCAGTTTACACCGGGACAGCTATGGCTACACCTTC.

V gene TRBV5-1 combines with J gene TRBJ1-1; 9 bases are a match to TRBD1. CDR3 length equals 16 residues. The V gene end was trimmed by 0 bases and the J gene end by 0 bases; junction bases not matched to a gene: 3. Germline values: CDR1 SGHRS, CDR2 YFSETQ. The CDR3, as DNA: TGCGCCAGCAGCTTGGGGGACAGGGTATTGAACACTGAAGCTTTCTTT. It translates to CASSLGDRVLNTEAFF. The full variable domain, in which reference TRBV5-1 and TRBJ1-1 provide the parts outside the CDR3, is KAGVTQTPRYLIKTRGQQVTLSCSPISGHRSVSWYQQTPGQGLQFLFEYFSETQRNKGNFPGRFSGRQFSNSRSEMNVSTLELGDSALYLCASSLGDRVLNTEAFFGQGTRLTVV.